These T cell receptor beta chains were read from a single sample in a study of T-cell memory formation after mild COVID-19. One entry per CDR3 protein results from TCRdb running MiXCR on the 5' RACE reads. Among hundreds of thousands of distinct CDR3 sequences listed, about a fifth were seen once. The material sequenced was PBMCs or a T cell subset sorted from them (not recorded which). These receptors all stem from an adult woman who had mild COVID-19 (a few samples of this study predate the infection). Cell type and time point are not known. CDR3s include the opening cysteine and the closing phenylalanine or tryptophan. Each record gives: V gene, D gene, J gene, clone size, CDR3 protein, CDR3 DNA. D genes are given only for firm matches. The size entry is marked missing in some rows and otherwise reads once, few, many or a size class.

>TRBV29-1|.|TRBJ2-3|many
CSVASGTDTQYF
TGCAGCGTTGCTAGCGGCACAGATACGCAGTATTTT
>TRBV12-3/TRBV12-4|.|TRBJ2-5|few
CASSFMGETQYF
TGTGCCAGCAGTTTTATGGGGGAGACCCAGTACTTC
>TRBV19|.|TRBJ1-5|.
CASSIDVRRVGNQPQHF
TGTGCCAGTAGTATAGATGTTCGCAGGGTGGGCAATCAGCCCCAGCATTTT
>TRBV9|.|TRBJ2-7|.
CASSPLGFEAYEQYF
TGTGCCAGCTCTCCCTTGGGTTTCGAGGCCTACGAGCAGTACTTC
>TRBV29-1|.|TRBJ1-1|.
CSVDINTEAFF
TGCAGCGTTGATATAAACACTGAAGCTTTCTTT
>TRBV18|.|TRBJ1-2|many
CASSPTGLALGGYTF
TGTGCCAGCTCACCCACGGGACTGGCCCTAGGAGGCTACACCTTC
>TRBV20-1|TRBD1|TRBJ1-6|.
CSAIMGQSKANSPLHF
TGCAGTGCGATAATGGGACAGAGCAAAGCAAATTCACCCCTCCACTTT
>TRBV5-1|.|TRBJ2-7|.
CAPQGREQYF
TGCGCCCCTCAGGGGCGCGAGCAGTACTTC
>TRBV29-1|.|TRBJ1-1|few
CSVPGPMNTEAFF
TGCAGCGTCCCAGGACCAATGAACACTGAAGCTTTCTTT
>TRBV6-2/TRBV6-3|.|TRBJ2-1|few
CASSSSRPPSYNEQFF
TGTGCCAGCAGTTCCTCTCGACCCCCCTCCTACAATGAGCAGTTCTTC
>TRBV6-2/TRBV6-3|.|TRBJ2-2|few
CASSYRINRGGELFF
TGTGCCAGCAGTTACCGCATCAACCGAGGTGGGGAGCTGTTTTTT
>TRBV6-1|.|TRBJ1-1|few
CASSVGTDLNTEAFF
TGTGCCAGCAGTGTTGGGACCGATTTAAACACTGAAGCTTTCTTT
>TRBV11-2|.|TRBJ2-3|many
CASSLEPDWSDTQYF
TGTGCCAGCAGCTTAGAGCCCGACTGGTCAGATACGCAGTATTTT
>TRBV23-1|TRBD2|TRBJ2-3|.
CASSSGGAPPDTQYF
TGCGCCAGCAGCAGCGGGGGGGCCCCCCCAGATACGCAGTATTTT
>TRBV10-3|.|TRBJ1-2|.
CAIRTRGEENYGYTF
TGTGCCATCAGGACGAGGGGGGAGGAAAACTATGGCTACACCTTC
>TRBV27|.|TRBJ1-1|.
CASSLSHISNTEAFF
TGTGCCAGCAGTTTATCACACATTTCGAACACTGAAGCTTTCTTT
>TRBV5-1|.|TRBJ2-3|.
CASSLDGLATADTQYF
TGCGCCAGCAGCTTGGACGGACTCGCCACGGCAGATACGCAGTATTTT
>TRBV5-1|.|TRBJ2-3|few
CASSLVDPGDTQYF
TGCGCCAGCAGCTTGGTGGACCCTGGAGATACGCAGTATTTT
>TRBV13|.|TRBJ2-7|few
CASSALLSGADEQYF
TGTGCCAGCAGCGCCCTGTTATCGGGAGCAGACGAGCAGTACTTC
>TRBV5-1|.|TRBJ1-1|few
CASSLDAGVGTEAFF
TGCGCCAGCAGCTTGGATGCGGGGGTGGGCACTGAAGCTTTCTTT
>TRBV6-2/TRBV6-3|.|TRBJ2-1|.
CASRQTYYNEQFF
TGTGCCAGCAGGCAGACATACTACAATGAGCAGTTCTTC
>TRBV29-1|.|TRBJ2-5|few
CSGEWETQYF
TGCAGCGGAGAGTGGGAGACCCAGTACTTC
>TRBV5-1|TRBD1|TRBJ1-2|.
CASSAGGQGSHGYTF
TGCGCCAGCAGCGCGGGCGGACAGGGATCCCATGGCTACACCTTC